This T cell receptor (beta chain) was profiled in a study of cytomegalovirus exposure and HLA in healthy donors. Study at large: From donors who were HLA-typed, an early data release held 65 million to 85 million unique TCRs.

Note on this clone: Its target is unknown.

Germline V gene data show CDR1 as SGHAT and CDR2 as FQNNGV. V was clipped by 5 bases and J by 13 bases; unmatched bases: 19. This CDR3 spans 15 amino acids. Study-wide points: Later genetic work tied a missense DCLRE1C variant to beta-chain V and J trimming. The later analysis indicated that the majority of CMV-associated TCR beta chains appeared HLA-restricted.

PCR involved 60 Vbeta and 13 Jbeta primers. The table came from immunoSEQ multiplex PCR; TCRdb's copy has only in-frame clones and leaves some out. The sample holds 100,000 to 120,000 clones, around 84% seen once. The J gene is TRBJ1-2, the V gene TRBV11-2; 7 bases line up with TRBD1. Sequences were obtained from PBMCs. The sequence came from a man aged 25 to 40 in good health and CMV-seronegative. CDR3 sequence: CASSGSTGLYSPLTF. CDR3 DNA: TGTGCCAGCAGCGGCTCGACAGGGCTCTATTCCCCCCTCACCTTC. The entire variable domain, with the rest obtained from reference TRBV11-2 and TRBJ1-2, is as follows: EAGVAQSPRYKIIEKRQSVAFWCNPISGHATLYWYQQILGQGPKLLIQFQNNGVVDDSQLPKDRFSAERLKGVDSTLKIQPAKLEDSAVYLCASSGSTGLYSPLTFGSGTRLTVV.